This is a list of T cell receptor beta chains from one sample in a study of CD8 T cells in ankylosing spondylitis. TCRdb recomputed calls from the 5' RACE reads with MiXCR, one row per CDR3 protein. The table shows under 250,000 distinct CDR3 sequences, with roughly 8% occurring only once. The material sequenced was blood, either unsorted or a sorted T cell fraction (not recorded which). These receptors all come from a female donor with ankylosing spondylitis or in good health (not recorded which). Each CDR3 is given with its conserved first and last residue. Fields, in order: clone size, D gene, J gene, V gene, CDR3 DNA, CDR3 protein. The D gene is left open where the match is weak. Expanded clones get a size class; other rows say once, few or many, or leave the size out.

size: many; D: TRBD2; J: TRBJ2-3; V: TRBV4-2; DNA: TGCGCCAGCAGCCAAGATTGGGCGGGAGGCACAGATACGCAGTATTTT; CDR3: CASSQDWAGGTDTQYF
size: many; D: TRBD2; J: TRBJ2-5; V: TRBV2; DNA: TGTGCCAGCCTAGCGGGCCCGATCCGAGAGACCCAGTACTTC; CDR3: CASLAGPIRETQYF
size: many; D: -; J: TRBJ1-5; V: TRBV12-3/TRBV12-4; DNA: TGTGCCAGCAGTTTCGGGCCGACCCTCGGCAATCAGCCCCAGCATTTT; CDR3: CASSFGPTLGNQPQHF
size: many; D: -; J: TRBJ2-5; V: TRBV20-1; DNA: TGCAGTGCGGAGGGGGCAGGAGAGACCCAGTACTTC; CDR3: CSAEGAGETQYF
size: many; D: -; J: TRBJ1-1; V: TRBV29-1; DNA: TGCAGCGCTATAGGACAGCACACTGAAGCTTTCTTT; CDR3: CSAIGQHTEAFF
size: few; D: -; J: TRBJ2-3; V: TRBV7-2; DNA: TGTGCCAGCAGCTTAGGGAGTAGCGGTGGAATCACAGATACGCAGTATTTT; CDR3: CASSLGSSGGITDTQYF
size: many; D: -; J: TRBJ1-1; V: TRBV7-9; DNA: TGTGCCAGCAGCGACGCCAACACTGAAGCTTTCTTT; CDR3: CASSDANTEAFF
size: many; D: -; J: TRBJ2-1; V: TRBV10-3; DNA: TGTGCCATCAGTGACTCCCTCAAAGAGCAGTTCTTC; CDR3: CAISDSLKEQFF
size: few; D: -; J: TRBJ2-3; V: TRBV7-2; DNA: TGTGCCAGCAGCGGTCAGTCTAGCACAGATACGCAGTATTTT; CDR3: CASSGQSSTDTQYF
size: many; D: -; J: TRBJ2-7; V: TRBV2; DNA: TGTGCCAGCAGGGGGAACGAGCAGTACTTC; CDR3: CASRGNEQYF
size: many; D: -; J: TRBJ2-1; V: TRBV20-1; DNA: TGCAGTGCAGCGCGGTTGGGCAGGAGTCCCTACAATGAGCAGTTCTTC; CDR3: CSAARLGRSPYNEQFF
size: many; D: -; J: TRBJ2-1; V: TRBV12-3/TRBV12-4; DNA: TGTGCCAGCAGTTTACGTAGAGTTCCGTGGAGCGCCTACAATGAGCAGTTCTTC; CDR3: CASSLRRVPWSAYNEQFF
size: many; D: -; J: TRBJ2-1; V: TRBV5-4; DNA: TGTGCCAGCAGCTTGGATGGGACCTCCTACAATGAGCAGTTCTTC; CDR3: CASSLDGTSYNEQFF
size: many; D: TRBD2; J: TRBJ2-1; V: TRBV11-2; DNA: TGTGCCAGCAGCTTTAGCGGGAGTTCCGGGAATGAGCAGTTCTTC; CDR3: CASSFSGSSGNEQFF
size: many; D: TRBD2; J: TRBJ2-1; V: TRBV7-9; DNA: TGTGCCAGTTTACTAGCGGGACACAATGAGCAGTTCTTC; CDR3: CASLLAGHNEQFF
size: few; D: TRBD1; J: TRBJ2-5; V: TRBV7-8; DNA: TGTGCCAGCAGCTTAAACAGGGGGGCTTCGGAAGGAACCCAGTACTTC; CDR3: CASSLNRGASEGTQYF
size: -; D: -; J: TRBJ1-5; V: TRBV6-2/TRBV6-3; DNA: TGTGCCAGCAGTCCCTTGGTGAGCAATCAGCCCCAGCATTTT; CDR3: CASSPLVSNQPQHF
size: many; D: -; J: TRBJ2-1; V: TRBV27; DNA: TGTGCCAGCAGTTTGGGTTCGGGCAGGGGGGATGAGCAGTTCTTC; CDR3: CASSLGSGRGDEQFF
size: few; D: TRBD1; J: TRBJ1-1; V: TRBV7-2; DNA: TGTGCCAGCAGCTTCGGGGGACAGAGGAACACTGAAGCTTTCTTT; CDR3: CASSFGGQRNTEAFF
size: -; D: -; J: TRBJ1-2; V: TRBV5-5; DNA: TGTGCCAGCAGCTGGGTTTTCGAGGCCTCCGATTCCTATGGCCACACCTTC; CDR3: CASSWVFEASDSYGHTF
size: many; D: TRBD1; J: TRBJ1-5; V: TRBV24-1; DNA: TGTGCCACCAGTGATTCCGGACAGGATAATCAGCCCCAGCATTTT; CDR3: CATSDSGQDNQPQHF
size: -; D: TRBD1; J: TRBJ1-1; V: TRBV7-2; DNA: TGTGCCAGCAGTCAGGGGGCGCGCACTGAAGCTTTCTTT; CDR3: CASSQGARTEAFF
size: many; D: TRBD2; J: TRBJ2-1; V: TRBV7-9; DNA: TGTGCCAGCAGCTTTAGCGGGAGCCTTGGGTTCTTC; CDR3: CASSFSGSLGFF
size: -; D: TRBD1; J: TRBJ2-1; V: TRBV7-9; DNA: TGTGCCAGCAGCCCAGCGACAGGGCGGCAGTTCTTC; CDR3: CASSPATGRQFF
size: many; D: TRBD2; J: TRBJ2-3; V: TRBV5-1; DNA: TGCGCCAGCAGCTTGGACGGAGGGCCGCCCGGGACTACCGACAGTACAGATACGCAGTATTTT; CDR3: CASSLDGGPPGTTDSTDTQYF
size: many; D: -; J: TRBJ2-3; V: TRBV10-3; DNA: TGTGCCATGAGCCGGGACATTCCGGGAACAGATACGCAGTATTTT; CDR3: CAMSRDIPGTDTQYF
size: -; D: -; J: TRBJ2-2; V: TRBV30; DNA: TGTGCCTGGAGAGCTCCCAGCACCGGGGAGCTGTTTTTT; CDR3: CAWRAPSTGELFF
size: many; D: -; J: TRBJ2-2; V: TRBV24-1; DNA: TGTGCCACCAGTGACTTGGGACAGAACACCGGGGAGCTGTTTTTT; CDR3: CATSDLGQNTGELFF
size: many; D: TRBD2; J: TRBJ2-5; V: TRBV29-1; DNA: TGCAGCGTTGTGCGAGCGGGAGTCTGGGAGACCCAGTACTTC; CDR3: CSVVRAGVWETQYF
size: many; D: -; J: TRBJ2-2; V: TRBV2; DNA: TGTGCCAGCAGTGGGCTAGTAAGCACCGGGGAGCTGTTTTTT; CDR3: CASSGLVSTGELFF
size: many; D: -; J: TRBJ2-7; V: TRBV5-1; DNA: TGCGCCAGCAGCTTGGCCGAATCCTACGAGCAGTACTTC; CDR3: CASSLAESYEQYF
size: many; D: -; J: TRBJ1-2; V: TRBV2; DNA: TGTGCCAGCAGTGAAAGGGGGTGGGGCTACACCTTC; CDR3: CASSERGWGYTF
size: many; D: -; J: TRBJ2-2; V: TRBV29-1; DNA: TGCAGCGTTGAAGTCGGCGGGGAGCTGTTTTTT; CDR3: CSVEVGGELFF
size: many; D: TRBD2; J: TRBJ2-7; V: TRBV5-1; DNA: TGCGCCAGCAGCTTTGCGGGAGCTAGCGAGCAGTACTTC; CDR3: CASSFAGASEQYF
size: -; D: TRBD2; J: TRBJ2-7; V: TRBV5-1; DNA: TGCGCCAGCCGGGAGGGATACGAGCAGTACTTC; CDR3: CASREGYEQYF
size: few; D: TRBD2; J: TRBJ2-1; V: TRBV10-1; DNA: TGCGCCAGCAGCCAGACTAGCGGGAAAGCCTACAATGAGCAGTTCTTC; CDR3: CASSQTSGKAYNEQFF
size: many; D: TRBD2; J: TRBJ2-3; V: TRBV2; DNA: TGTGCCAGCAGCGAGGGAGGGTTCGCAGATACGCAGTATTTT; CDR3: CASSEGGFADTQYF
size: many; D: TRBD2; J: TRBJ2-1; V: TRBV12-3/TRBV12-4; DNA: TGTGCCAGCAGTTTTTGGGGCGGGAGTAGGGGCAATGAGCAGTTCTTC; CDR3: CASSFWGGSRGNEQFF
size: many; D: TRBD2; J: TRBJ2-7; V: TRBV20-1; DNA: TGCAGTGCTCCGGGGGGCTCCTACGAGCAGTACTTC; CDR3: CSAPGGSYEQYF
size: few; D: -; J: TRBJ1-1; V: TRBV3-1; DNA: TGTGCCAGCAGCCAAGACACAGTAAGGGTGAACACTGAAGCTTTCTTT; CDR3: CASSQDTVRVNTEAFF
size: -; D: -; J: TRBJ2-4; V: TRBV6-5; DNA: TGTGCCAGCGGTCCTTCGGGGAACATTCAGTACTTC; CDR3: CASGPSGNIQYF
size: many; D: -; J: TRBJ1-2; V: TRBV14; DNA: TGTGCCAGCAGCCAGACTGGCACAGGGATCCCCTATGGCTACACCTTC; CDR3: CASSQTGTGIPYGYTF
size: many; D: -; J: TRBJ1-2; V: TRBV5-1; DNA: TGCGCCAGCAGCTTGGTGGGCTATGGCTACACCTTC; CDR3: CASSLVGYGYTF
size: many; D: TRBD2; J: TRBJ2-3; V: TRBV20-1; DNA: TGCAGTGCTGCGCCTAGCGGCCGATGGTATTTT; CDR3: CSAAPSGRWYF